One and the same sample provided the 20 T cell receptor beta chains below, sequenced in a study of blood T cell repertoires in COVID-19. Assay used: immunoSEQ multiplex PCR; TCRdb lists only in-frame clones, some missing. The sample lists 35,000 to 55,000 clones; about nine tenths were seen once. Sequencing input: peripheral blood. These receptors all come from a man in his sixties with active COVID-19.

There are many counts of this clone. This chain uses TRBV2 with TRBJ2-1, with D maybe TRBD2 (6 bases). Germline V gives CDR1 SNHLY, CDR2 FYNNEI. The CDR3 consists of 16 residues. Trimming stripped 3 bases from V and 4 bases from J, with 16 bases between. CDR3 sequence reads: CASSDSPSGYYNEQFF. The CDR3 DNA follows: TGTGCCAGCAGTGATTCCCCGAGCGGGTATTACAATGAGCAGTTCTTC. Filled out from reference TRBV2 and TRBJ2-1, the complete variable domain reads EPEVTQTPSHQVTQMGQEVILRCVPISNHLYFYWYRQILGQKVEFLVSFYNNEISEKSEIFDDQFSVERPDGSNFTLKIRSTKLEDSAMYFCASSDSPSGYYNEQFFGPGTRLTVL.

The chain has TRBV3-1 (or the pseudogene TRBV3-2) and TRBJ2-2; D unclear. Per the germline V gene, CDR1 is LGHDT and CDR2 is YNNKEL (reference sequence). The V and J ends lost 5 bases and 7 bases respectively, with 14 bases between them. The CDR3 covers 14 residues. The CDR3 DNA follows: TGTGCCAGCAGCTACTTAGGCGGTGGCGGGGAGCTGTTTTTT. It is translated as CASSYLGGGGELFF.

CDR3 residues: CASSRHQGVKNIQYF. As DNA, the CDR3 is TGCGCCAGCAGTCGGCATCAGGGGGTCAAAAACATTCAGTACTTC. This rearrangement joins TRBV23-1 to TRBJ2-4; 7 bases match TRBD1. TRBV23-1 falls under the ORF class, with uncertain function. The CDR3 sequence is 15 residues long. The V gene end was trimmed by 4 bases and the J gene end by 3 bases; junction bases not matched to a gene: 6.

This rearrangement joins TRBV3-1 (or the pseudogene TRBV3-2) to TRBJ2-7; 8 nucleotides agree with TRBD1. J lost 2 bases, V lost 4 bases, and 1 base had no gene match. From germline, CDR1 is LGHDT and CDR2 YNNKEL (reference sequence). The CDR3 consists of 13 residues. This CDR3 is CASSRQGPYEQYF. The CDR3 DNA reads as TGTGCCAGCAGCCGACAGGGGCCCTACGAGCAGTACTTC.

The chain is built from TRBV5-1 and TRBJ2-7; a weak D match, TRBD2 (5 bases). Germline-derived CDR1 and CDR2 are SGHRS and YFSETQ. Trimming removed 1 base at V and 3 bases at J, with 11 bases between. This CDR3 has 14 residues. CDR3 DNA: TGCGCCAGCAGCTTGCAATACGGGAACTACGAGCAGTACTTC. Residues: CASSLQYGNYEQYF.

This sequence joins TRBV7-9 and TRBJ2-7; 7 bases are a match to TRBD1. Per the germline V gene, CDR1 is SEHNR and CDR2 is FQNEAQ (reference sequence). Losses at the gene ends were 4 bases for V and 5 bases for J; bases not matched to a gene: 11. The CDR3 is made up of 15 amino acids. CDR3 amino acids: CASSSDRAAVHEQYF. The CDR3 coding sequence is TGTGCCAGCAGCTCAGACAGGGCCGCCGTCCACGAGCAGTACTTC.

This chain connects TRBV9 to TRBJ2-3; possibly TRBD1 for D (6 bases). The germline CDR1 and CDR2 sequences are SGDLS and YYNGEE. The CDR3 has 15 amino acids. Trimming cost V 1 base and J 3 bases, with 12 bases left between them. The chain's CDR3 is CASSVSGTSTDTQYF. As DNA, the CDR3 is TGTGCCAGCAGCGTATCCGGGACAAGTACAGATACGCAGTATTTT.

The gene calls are TRBV19 and TRBJ1-6; 10 bases are shared with TRBD1. Germline V gene lookup returns CDR1 LNHDA and CDR2 SQIVND (reference sequence). The CDR3 spans 15 residues. V dropped 9 bases and J dropped 10; count of bases not matched to a gene: 12. In nucleotides, the CDR3 is TGTGCCAGCCGATTCTCCGGGACAGGGGCATCACCCCTCCACTTT. Translated, it gives CASRFSGTGASPLHF.

The rearrangement links TRBV5-1 to TRBJ2-2; the match to TRBD1 covers 9 bases. The germline gives CDR1 SGHRS, CDR2 YFSETQ. The length of the CDR3 is 16 residues. J gave up 4 bases and V 3 bases, and 7 bases lay outside the gene matches. CDR3 sequence reads: CASSSQGAISTGELFF. CDR3 DNA sequence: TGCGCCAGCAGCTCACAGGGGGCGATTAGCACCGGGGAGCTGTTTTTT.

This chain uses TRBV25-1 with TRBJ2-2, with 9 bases lining up with TRBD2. V lost 6 bases to trimming and J lost 2 bases; unmatched junction nucleotides: 1. Germline loops: CDR1 MGHDK, CDR2 SYGVNS. This CDR3 contains 14 residues. DNA for the CDR3: TGTGCCAGCAGGACTAGCGGAAACACCGGGGAGCTGTTTTTT. This codes for CASRTSGNTGELFF.

This chain joins TRBV6-4 and TRBJ2-3; 7 bases line up with TRBD2. The V and J ends lost 6 bases and 6 bases, in that order; junction bases with no gene match: 15. This CDR3 region has 16 residues. Germline CDR1 is MRHNA and CDR2 is SNTAGT. CDR3 sequence: CASRPVYSGGQDTQYF. As DNA, the CDR3 is TGTGCCAGCAGGCCGGTCTACTCGGGAGGCCAGGATACGCAGTATTTT.

This clone appeared a single time. J is TRBJ2-6 and V is TRBV25-1, with D possibly matching TRBD1 (6 bases). Trimming removed 5 bases at V and 4 bases at J, with 18 bases between. The CDR3 is 17 amino acids. Germline V gene data show CDR1 as MGHDK and CDR2 as SYGVNS. In DNA form, the CDR3 reads TGTGCCAGCAGTCACGGACAGCAGACAGCGGGGGCCAACGTCCTGACTTTC. Translation: CASSHGQQTAGANVLTF.

This chain uses TRBV25-1 with TRBJ1-2; TRBD1 might be the D (5 bases). The CDR3 spans 14 residues. The germline V gene has CDR1 MGHDK and CDR2 SYGVNS. V was shortened by 3 bases and J by 2 bases, with 10 bases between the two germline ends. CDR3 sequence (DNA): TGTGCCAGCAGTGATTATGGGGGGAACTATGGCTACACCTTC. Amino acid sequence: CASSDYGGNYGYTF.

The V call is TRBV14, the J call TRBJ2-3, with 7 bases aligning to TRBD2. The CDR3 is 16 amino acids. Trimming cost V 1 base and J 5 bases; bases outside gene matches: 9. Germline V gives CDR1 SGHDN, CDR2 FVKESK. CDR3 residues: CASSQGGEGLEDTQYF. CDR3 DNA sequence: TGTGCCAGCAGCCAAGGGGGGGAGGGCCTTGAAGATACGCAGTATTTT.

This rearrangement joins TRBV4-2 to TRBJ1-6; no clear D. The ends were cut back, 5 bases at V and 6 bases at J, with 11 bases in the middle. The length of the CDR3 is 14 residues. Per germline, CDR1 LGHNA and CDR2 YNFKEQ. CDR3 DNA: TGTGCCAGCAGCGAACAGAGATCTAATTCACCCCTCCACTTT. Its translation: CASSEQRSNSPLHF.

The V call is TRBV7-3, the J call TRBJ2-1, with 10 bases fitting TRBD1. CDR3 length: 15 residues. With V trimmed by 4 bases and J by 3 bases, 3 bases remained unmatched. The germline V gene has CDR1 SGHTA and CDR2 FQGTGA. The CDR3 DNA is TGTGCCAGCAGCTCTGGGACAGGGGTCTACAATGAGCAGTTCTTC. This encodes CASSSGTGVYNEQFF.

About this clone: Different DNA sequences within this sample yield the same CDR3. The rearrangement joins TRBV11-2 to TRBJ1-2; D unresolved. CDR3 size: 13 residues. With 1 base removed from V and 5 bases from J, the gap between germline ends came to 8 bases. Germline V gene sequence: CDR1 SGHAT, CDR2 FQNNGV. CDR3 sequence: CASSLGQNYGYTF. The CDR3 bases are TGTGCCAGCAGCTTAGGTCAGAATTATGGCTACACCTTC.

This chain connects TRBV7-2 to TRBJ2-7; TRBD1 is a possible D gene (5 bases). This CDR3 is 15 amino acids long. The ends were cut back, 4 bases at V and 0 bases at J, with 13 bases in the middle. Germline loops: CDR1 SGHTA, CDR2 FQGNSA. This CDR3 is CASSSQGFGSYEQYF. Here the CDR3 DNA reads TGTGCCAGCAGCTCTCAGGGTTTCGGCTCCTACGAGCAGTACTTC.

The chain joins TRBV15 to TRBJ2-7, with 10 bases fitting TRBD1. The CDR3 has 15 amino acids. CDR1 is LNHNV, CDR2 YYDKDF, per germline (reference sequence). The ends lost 5 bases at V and 5 bases at J; junction bases unmatched: 9. CDR3 residues: CATSDPGTGEDEQYF. CDR3 nucleotide sequence: TGTGCCACCAGCGACCCCGGGACAGGGGAGGACGAGCAGTACTTC. Drawing the rest from reference TRBV15 and TRBJ2-7, the complete variable domain is DAMVIQNPRYQVTQFGKPVTLSCSQTLNHNVMYWYQQKSSQAPKLLFHYYDKDFNNEADTPDNFQSRRPNTSFCFLDIRSPGLGDTAMYLCATSDPGTGEDEQYFGPGTRLTVT.

The rearrangement joins TRBV10-3 to TRBJ2-1; the match to TRBD2 covers 7 bases. V lost 6 bases and J lost 15; bases outside the gene matches: 20. Germline V gives CDR1 ENHRY, CDR2 SYGVKD. CDR3 length: 15 amino acids. DNA for the CDR3: TGTGCCATCAGACAAACTAGCGTCCCGGGGGTCAGTGGGTTCTTC. This sequence encodes CAIRQTSVPGVSGFF.